The 24 T cell receptor beta chains in this list originate from one sample, sequenced in a study (dated by TCRdb to between 2015 and 2017). Library construction relied on 5' RACE. The sample was run on an Illumina MiSeq. Clones were called with MiXCR by TCRdb after fastp trimmed the public reads at Q25, and only in-frame beta chains were retained. For every CDR3 protein sequence, its rows merge into one entry that carries the most common genes and DNA. In this sample the table shows tens of thousands of distinct CDR3 sequences, approximately 25% of which occur a single time. Of the sample, 4.3% is held by the ten largest clones. Specimen: memory CD4+ T cells sorted from blood. The cell subset or site label, as the study defines it: memory CD4+ T cells, CD4+CD45RO+CD25-. Receptors were obtained from a female donor with breast cancer.

This clonotype was counted only a few times. The gene calls are TRBV27 and TRBJ2-1; 15 nucleotides align to TRBD2. CDR1 MNHEY and CDR2 SMNVEV come from the germline V gene (reference sequence). CDR3 length: 18 residues. The V segment lost 0 bases and the J segment 7 bases; nucleotides outside the gene matches: 7. CDR3 region: CASSLSSMGTSGRNEQFF. Here the CDR3 DNA reads TGTGCCAGCAGTTTATCTTCTATGGGGACTAGCGGGAGGAATGAGCAGTTCTTC.

The sample holds many counts of this clonotype. The chain links TRBV7-9 to TRBJ2-7; 7 bases align to TRBD1. CDR3 length equals 15 residues. From germline, CDR1 is SEHNR and CDR2 FQNEAQ (reference sequence). The V and J ends lost 5 bases and 7 bases, in that order; junction bases with no gene match: 14. The CDR3 here is CASSMAPDSGGEQYF. The CDR3 DNA sequence: TGTGCCAGCAGCATGGCACCGGACTCAGGGGGAGAGCAGTACTTC.

This clonotype was observed many times. The CDR3 DNA is TGCAGCGTTGATGGAGTCTACGAGCAGTACTTC. As protein: CSVDGVYEQYF. The V and J genes are TRBV29-1 and TRBJ2-7; D is unresolved. The germline gives CDR1 SQVTM, CDR2 ANQGSEA. The V and J ends lost 3 bases and 3 bases respectively, with 6 bases between them. This CDR3 has 11 residues.

This clonotype was recorded many times. V gene TRBV6-5 combines with J gene TRBJ2-7; D possibly uses TRBD1 or TRBD2 (5 bases each). V was pared by 6 bases and J by 5 bases, with 17 bases between. Germline V gives CDR1 MNHEY, CDR2 SVGAGI. The CDR3 is made up of 14 amino acids. For the CDR3, the DNA is TGTGCCAGCAGCCACGAAACTAGGGGCGACGAGCAGTACTTC. It specifies CASSHETRGDEQYF.

The rearrangement links TRBV4-1 to TRBJ2-7; a weak D match, TRBD2 (6 bases). The germline V and J ends were trimmed by 0 bases and 0 bases, with 9 bases remaining between them. Germline CDR1 and CDR2: MGHRA and YSYEKL. The CDR3 length is 15 residues. The CDR3 DNA reads TGCGCCAGCAGCCAAGATCGGGGGTCCTCCTACGAGCAGTACTTC. Amino acids: CASSQDRGSSYEQYF.

The chain couples TRBV7-3 to TRBJ2-7, with a weak D call TRBD1 (6 bases). The ends were cut back, 0 bases at V and 1 base at J, with 19 bases in the middle. The CDR3 is 18 residues long. Looked up from germline, CDR1 is SGHTA and CDR2 is FQGTGA. The CDR3 spells CASSLTEVAQGPSYEQYF. Here the CDR3 DNA reads TGTGCCAGCAGCTTAACCGAGGTGGCGCAGGGGCCTTCCTACGAGCAGTACTTC.

CDR3: CASSHGLDNEQFF. The CDR3 coding sequence is TGTGCCAGCAGCCACGGTCTTGACAATGAGCAGTTCTTC. The rearrangement links TRBV14 to TRBJ2-1; D gene uncertain. Germline V gives CDR1 SGHDN, CDR2 FVKESK. Trimming took off 3 bases at V and 5 bases at J, with 8 bases between the two ends. The CDR3 is 13 amino acids.

This clonotype has only a few counts. V usage is TRBV7-9 and J usage is TRBJ1-1; no firm D call. Germline V CDR1 and CDR2: SEHNR, FQNEAQ (reference sequence). This CDR3 has 13 residues. Trimming cost V 0 bases and J 5 bases, with 7 bases left between them. CDR3 region: CASSLAFVTEAFF. The CDR3 DNA reads TGTGCCAGCAGCTTAGCGTTTGTAACTGAAGCTTTCTTT.

The J gene is TRBJ2-3, the V gene TRBV28; possibly TRBD2 for D (5 bases). V was trimmed by 10 bases and J by 3 bases, leaving 20 bases between them. The CDR3 loop spans 15 amino acids. Germline lookup yields CDR1 MDHEN and CDR2 SYDVKM. The CDR3 DNA reads as TGTGCCACCTATGAGGGCTCCGCGGTGACAGATACGCAGTATTTT. Amino acid sequence: CATYEGSAVTDTQYF.

The table lists this clonotype with many counts. The V and J genes are TRBV5-6 and TRBJ1-2; no reliable D call. CDR1 is SGHDT and CDR2 is YYEEEE in the germline V gene. Trimming removed 0 bases at V and 4 bases at J, with 13 bases between. CDR3 length: 15 amino acids. As DNA, the CDR3 is TGTGCCAGCAGCTTGGTCCCGGGAATCAGCTATGGCTACACCTTC. Translating it yields CASSLVPGISYGYTF.

This clonotype was recorded at least ten times. The chain employs TRBV6-2 or TRBV6-3 and TRBJ2-7, with D possibly matching TRBD2 (6 bases). The V gene lost 1 base and the J gene lost 2 bases, with 12 bases spanning the gap. The CDR3 contains 15 residues. Per germline, CDR1 MNHEY and CDR2 SVGEGT. DNA of the CDR3: TGTGCCAGCAGTTACTTTGGCGCGGGGACCTACGAGCAGTACTTC. Its protein is CASSYFGAGTYEQYF.

The table lists this clonotype with many counts. This sequence joins TRBV6-2 or TRBV6-3 and TRBJ2-7, with 13 bases that match TRBD2. The CDR3 runs 15 residues. The germline gives CDR1 MNHEY, CDR2 SVGEGT. V lost 6 bases to trimming and J lost 3 bases; unmatched junction nucleotides: 5. CDR3 in amino acids: CASRTGLAGDYEQYF. Written as DNA, the CDR3 is TGTGCCAGCAGGACTGGACTAGCGGGGGACTACGAGCAGTACTTC.

The rearrangement links TRBV7-2 to TRBJ2-7; D call uncertain. V gave up 1 base and J gave up 6 bases, with 10 bases separating them. Germline V gene sequence: CDR1 SGHTA, CDR2 FQGNSA. CDR3 length: 13 amino acids. The chain's CDR3 is CASSLEGFGEQYF. DNA of the CDR3: TGTGCCAGCAGCTTAGAAGGGTTCGGCGAGCAGTACTTC. The entire variable domain, with the rest obtained from reference TRBV7-2 and TRBJ2-7, is as follows: GAGVSQSPSNKVTEKGKDVELRCDPISGHTALYWYRQSLGQGLEFLIYFQGNSAPDKSGLPSDRFSAERTGGSVSTLTIQRTQQEDSAVYLCASSLEGFGEQYFGPGTRLTVT.

V is TRBV4-1 and J is TRBJ2-5; D perhaps matches TRBD1 (6 bases). With 4 bases removed from V and 0 bases from J, the gap between germline ends came to 12 bases. The CDR3 has 15 amino acids. CDR1 and CDR2 (germline): MGHRA, YSYEKL. CDR3 bases: TGCGCCAGCAGCCCACCCGGGACAAACCAAGAGACCCAGTACTTC. Residues: CASSPPGTNQETQYF.

This clonotype was counted a few times. The J gene is TRBJ2-5, the V gene TRBV6-6; TRBD1 agrees at 10 bases. The germline gives CDR1 MNHNY, CDR2 SVGAGI (reference sequence). Trimming at V came to 0 bases and at J to 5 bases, leaving 3 bases not matched to a gene. This CDR3 spans 15 amino acids. The CDR3 protein is CASSYSTGGRETQYF. The CDR3 DNA reads as TGTGCCAGCAGTTACTCGACAGGGGGCAGGGAGACCCAGTACTTC.

There are many counts of this clonotype. The gene calls are TRBV6-5 and TRBJ2-6; D is perhaps TRBD1 (6 bases). Trimming removed 2 bases at V and 2 bases at J, with 19 bases between. This CDR3 region has 19 residues. Germline V CDR1 and CDR2: MNHEY, SVGAGI. In DNA, the CDR3 is TGTGCCAGCAGTTACGATGCATGGGGACAAGAAACTGGGGCCAACGTCCTGACTTTC. This encodes CASSYDAWGQETGANVLTF.

On this clonotype itself: This may arise from a read error, as a much more abundant clone is one base away. No conserved phenylalanine or tryptophan ends this CDR3, so it is likely a read error. This chain connects TRBV7-9 to TRBJ2-3; D gene unclear. This CDR3 is built from 13 residues. The germline V gene encodes CDR1 SEHNR and CDR2 FQNEAQ (reference sequence). Trimming took 2 bases from V and 1 from J, leaving 4 bases between them. CDR3 loop: CASSLTGTDTQYY. The CDR3, as DNA: TGTGCCAGCAGCTTAACCGGCACAGATACGCAGTATTAT.

The gene calls are TRBV6-5 and TRBJ2-5; 7 nucleotides match TRBD1. Germline lookup yields CDR1 MNHEY and CDR2 SVGAGI. The CDR3 length is 13 residues. J lost 1 base, V lost 7 bases, and 3 bases had no gene match. The CDR3 DNA is TGTGCCAGCAAAAGACAGGGCCAAGAGACCCAGTACTTC. It yields the protein CASKRQGQETQYF.

In this sample, this clonotype turned up a few times. The chain couples TRBV5-6 to TRBJ2-7; D is perhaps TRBD1 (6 bases). V lost 2 bases to trimming and J lost 0 bases, with 9 bases between them. The germline gives CDR1 SGHDT, CDR2 YYEEEE. This CDR3 region has 14 residues. CDR3 protein: CASSFSGASYEQYF. The CDR3 DNA reads as TGTGCCAGCAGCTTTTCAGGGGCCTCCTACGAGCAGTACTTC.

By proportion, this clonotype is medium-sized. The rearrangement uses TRBV6-5 and TRBJ2-7; no firm D call. The germline V gene encodes CDR1 MNHEY and CDR2 SVGAGI. Deletions cut 5 bases from V and 2 bases from J, with 13 bases between. CDR3 length: 14 amino acids. As DNA, the CDR3 is TGTGCCAGCAGTCCGGAGACCTTCACCTACGAGCAGTACTTC. Its translation: CASSPETFTYEQYF.

Notes on this clonotype: This sequence may be a read error, since a much larger clone differs from it by one base. The rearrangement uses TRBV12-3 or TRBV12-4 and TRBJ2-5, with a weak D call TRBD2 (5 bases). This CDR3 contains 15 residues. V was pared by 10 bases and J by 3 bases, with 21 bases between. The CDR3, as DNA: TGTGCCAACTCATCGGGCGAGGGTTGGGAAGAGACCCAGTACTTC. Residues: CANSSGEGWEETQYF.

With respect to this clonotype: Given a much more abundant clone one base away, this may be a read error. This chain joins TRBV15 and TRBJ2-2, with TRBD1 as a possible D gene (6 bases). CDR1 and CDR2 from the germline V gene are LNHNV and YYDKDF (reference sequence). The CDR3 runs to 14 residues. The CDR3 here is CATNRDKYTRELFF. CDR3 sequence (DNA): TGTGCCACCAACCGGGACAAGTACACCAGGGAGCTGTTTTTT.

In this sample, this clonotype turned up a few times. The CDR3 loop is CASSPLGSTDTQYF. The CDR3 DNA follows: TGTGCCAGCAGCCCCCTTGGGTCCACAGATACGCAGTATTTT. The J gene is TRBJ2-3, the V gene TRBV7-3; D is unresolved. The CDR3 has 14 residues. Germline loops: CDR1 SGHTA, CDR2 FQGTGA. V was pared by 5 bases and J by 2 bases, with 11 bases between. The variable domain in full, completed from reference TRBV7-3 and TRBJ2-3, reads GAGVSQTPSNKVTEKGKYVELRCDPISGHTALYWYRQSLGQGPEFLIYFQGTGAADDSGLPNDRFFAVRPEGSVSTLKIQRTERGDSAVYLCASSPLGSTDTQYFGPGTRLTVL.

CDR3 coding DNA: TGTGCCAGCAGCAGAGCGCTCGGGACCAGGGGGCGACAAGAGACCCAGTACTTC. The encoded protein is CASSRALGTRGRQETQYF. The chain carries TRBV21-1 and TRBJ2-5; the table calls TRBD1, which could not be checked here. TRBV21-1 is listed as a pseudogene. The CDR3 loop spans 18 amino acids.